The clone carrying this T cell receptor beta chain was found many times. CDR1 is MNHEY, CDR2 SMNVEV, per germline (reference sequence). The CDR3 totals 15 residues. The V gene end was trimmed by 7 bases and the J gene end by 0 bases; junction bases not matched to a gene: 7. The data derive from a study of T cells in Graves' hyperthyroidism and ophthalmopathy. Stable Graves' hyperthyroidism denoted no ophthalmopathy progression over 18 months. There were TCR beta CDR3 regions amplified from RNA transcripts. The TCR CDR3 first-round RT-PCR relied on the HTBI primer set. TCRdb ran MiXCR on the multiplex PCR reads and lists one entry per CDR3 protein. The repertoire holds around 210,000 distinct CDR3 sequences, with about 17% as singletons.

What was sequenced was blood. The origin of this receptor is a woman in her 50s with Graves' hyperthyroidism. The chain carries TRBV27 and TRBJ2-3; 7 bases are shared with TRBD2. CDR3 coding DNA: TGTGCCAGCACCTACCTTAGCGGGAGCACAGATACGCAGTATTTT. Protein product: CASTYLSGSTDTQYF.